The rows below give T cell receptor beta chains drawn from one sample of a study of cytomegalovirus exposure and HLA in healthy donors. Here immunoSEQ multiplex PCR was the method, and the copy in TCRdb shows in-frame clones only, minus some. In the table there are about 97,000 clones, over 75% of which are singletons. The specimen sequenced was PBMCs. These receptors were taken from a man aged 35 to 55 in good health and CMV-seropositive. CDR3s leave out the opening cysteine and the closing phenylalanine or tryptophan. The order of the fields is J gene, V gene, CDR3 protein.

TRBJ2-1 | TRBV30 | AWSAARRDWYNEQF
TRBJ2-6 | TRBV15 | ATSRVQGQGANVLT
TRBJ1-2 | TRBV28 | ASSLSGANYGYT
TRBJ1-4 | TRBV6-1 | ASSLKGGEYEKLF
TRBJ2-2 | TRBV12-1 | ASSVRPWIAGNTGELF
TRBJ1-1 | TRBV7-6 | ASSFPSDGSTEAF
TRBJ1-1 | TRBV6-5 | ASSTTGIINTEAF
TRBJ1-4 | TRBV9 | ASSDRRQGGEKLF
TRBJ2-2 | TRBV12-5 | ASGTSRVVTGELF
TRBJ1-1 | TRBV2 | ASSEQGGWTEAF
TRBJ2-1 | TRBV19 | ASSIRTGTGGNEQF
TRBJ2-2 | TRBV7-8 | ASSSGLAGIGELF
TRBJ1-1 | TRBV6-1 | ASSAATALNTEAF
TRBJ1-2 | TRBV4-2 | ASSPRGAGGDYGYT
TRBJ1-1 | TRBV5-5 | ASSLTGGMNTEAF
TRBJ2-3 | TRBV7-3 | ASSLEVVDTQY
TRBJ1-5 | TRBV29-1 | SVGQGANQPQH
TRBJ2-1 | TRBV5-1 | ASSAGAGYYNEQF
TRBJ2-5 | TRBV7-8 | ASSFISSRDLQEQY
TRBJ1-2 | TRBV5-1 | ASSLAREDYGYT
TRBJ1-1 | TRBV29-1 | SVLGTGKNTEAF
TRBJ2-2 | TRBV27 | ASSSLLVSGELF
TRBJ2-1 | TRBV29-1 | SVEDPLAGIYNEQF
TRBJ2-1 | TRBV5-8 | ASSFSDRADNEQF
TRBJ2-7 | TRBV18 | ASSPRIASSSYEQY
TRBJ1-3 | TRBV6-5 | ASSSLSTIY
. | TRBV7-8 | ASTAGRAGGPYEQY
TRBJ2-7 | TRBV30 | AWRSTGSKSYEQY
TRBJ2-7 | TRBV6-1 | ATELAGVWY
TRBJ1-1 | TRBV18 | ASSPPTGVRTEAF
TRBJ1-1 | TRBV29-1 | SVVGQRKAF
TRBJ1-4 | TRBV14 | ASSLSSTRGNEKLF
TRBJ1-4 | TRBV4-1 | ASSQVVREKLF
TRBJ2-1 | TRBV5-1 | ASTWGGSYNEQF
TRBJ1-1 | TRBV11-2 | ASRGRWTEAF
TRBJ2-3 | TRBV11-3 | ASSFSGTSGTGDTQY
TRBJ1-2 | TRBV28 | ASLGQAYGYT
TRBJ1-1 | TRBV19 | ASSRGDRGRGTEAF
TRBJ2-7 | TRBV29-1 | SVVPGTGPPEQY
TRBJ2-1 | TRBV6-5 | ASSYSGTGNNEQF
TRBJ1-6 | TRBV5-1 | ASSAGLRGHNSPLH
TRBJ2-7 | TRBV18 | ASSPPAVYEQY